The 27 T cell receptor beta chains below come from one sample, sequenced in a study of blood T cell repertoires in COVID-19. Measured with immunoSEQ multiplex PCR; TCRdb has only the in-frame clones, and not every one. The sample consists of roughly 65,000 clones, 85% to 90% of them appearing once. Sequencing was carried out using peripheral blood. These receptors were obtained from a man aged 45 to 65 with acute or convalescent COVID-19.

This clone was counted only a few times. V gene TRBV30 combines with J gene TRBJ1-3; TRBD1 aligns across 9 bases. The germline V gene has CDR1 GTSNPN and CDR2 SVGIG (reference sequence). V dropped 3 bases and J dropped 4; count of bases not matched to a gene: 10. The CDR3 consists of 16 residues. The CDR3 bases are TGTGCCTGGAGAATTTGGGGACAGGGAGTAGGAAACACCATATATTTT. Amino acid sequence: CAWRIWGQGVGNTIYF.

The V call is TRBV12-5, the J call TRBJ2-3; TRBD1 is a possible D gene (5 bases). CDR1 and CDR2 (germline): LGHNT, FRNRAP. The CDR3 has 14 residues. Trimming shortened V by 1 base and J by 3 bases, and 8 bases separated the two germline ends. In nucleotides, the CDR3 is TGTGCTAGTGGTTTGGGGGGCTTGACAGATACGCAGTATTTT. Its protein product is CASGLGGLTDTQYF.

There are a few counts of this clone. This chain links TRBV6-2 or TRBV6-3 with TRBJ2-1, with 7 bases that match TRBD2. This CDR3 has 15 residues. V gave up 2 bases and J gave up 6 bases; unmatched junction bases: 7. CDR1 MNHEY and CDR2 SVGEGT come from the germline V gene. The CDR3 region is CASSYEGGGGNEQFF. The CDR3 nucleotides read TGTGCCAGCAGTTACGAGGGCGGGGGAGGCAATGAGCAGTTCTTC.

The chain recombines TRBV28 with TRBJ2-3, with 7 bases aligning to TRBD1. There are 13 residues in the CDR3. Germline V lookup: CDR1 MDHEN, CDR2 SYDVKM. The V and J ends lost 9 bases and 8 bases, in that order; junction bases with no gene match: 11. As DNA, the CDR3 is TGTGCCAGTAGGGGACAGCCGTCGGGTACGCAGTATTTT. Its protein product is CASRGQPSGTQYF.

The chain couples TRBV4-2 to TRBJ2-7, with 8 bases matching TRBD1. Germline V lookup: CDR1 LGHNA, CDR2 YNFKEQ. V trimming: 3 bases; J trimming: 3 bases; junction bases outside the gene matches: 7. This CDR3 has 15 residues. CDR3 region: CASSQATGALYEQYF. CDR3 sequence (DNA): TGTGCCAGCAGCCAGGCGACAGGGGCCCTCTACGAGCAGTACTTC.

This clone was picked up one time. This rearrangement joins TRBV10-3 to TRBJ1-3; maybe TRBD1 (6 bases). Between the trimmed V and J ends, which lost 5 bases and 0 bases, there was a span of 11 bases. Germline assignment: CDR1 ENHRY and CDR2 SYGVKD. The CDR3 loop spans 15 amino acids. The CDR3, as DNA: TGTGCCATCAGTCAGGGGATGAGCTCTGGAAACACCATATATTTT. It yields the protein CAISQGMSSGNTIYF.

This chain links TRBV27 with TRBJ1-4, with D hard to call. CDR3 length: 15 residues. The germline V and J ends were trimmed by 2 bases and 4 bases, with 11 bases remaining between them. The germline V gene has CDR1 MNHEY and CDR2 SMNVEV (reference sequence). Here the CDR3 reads CASSLEGFNNEKLFF. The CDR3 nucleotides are TGTGCCAGCAGTTTAGAGGGCTTTAATAATGAAAAACTGTTTTTT.

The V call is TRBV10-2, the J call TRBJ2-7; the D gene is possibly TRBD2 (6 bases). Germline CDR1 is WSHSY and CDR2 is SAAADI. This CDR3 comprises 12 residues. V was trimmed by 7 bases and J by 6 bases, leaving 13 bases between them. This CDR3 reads CASTLEGLEQYF. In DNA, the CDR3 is TGCGCCAGCACCCTGGAGGGGCTCGAGCAGTACTTC.

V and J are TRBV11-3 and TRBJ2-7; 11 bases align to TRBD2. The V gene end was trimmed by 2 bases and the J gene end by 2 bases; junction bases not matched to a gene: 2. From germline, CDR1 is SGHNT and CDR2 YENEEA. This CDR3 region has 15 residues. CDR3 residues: CASSLLGLAAYEQYF. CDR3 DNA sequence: TGTGCCAGCAGCTTACTGGGACTAGCGGCCTACGAGCAGTACTTC.

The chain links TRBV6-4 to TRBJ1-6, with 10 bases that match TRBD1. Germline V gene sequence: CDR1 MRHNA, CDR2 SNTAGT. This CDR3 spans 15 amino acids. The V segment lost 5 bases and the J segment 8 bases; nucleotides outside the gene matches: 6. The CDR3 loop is CASSQTGGRDSPLHF. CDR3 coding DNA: TGTGCCAGCAGTCAGACAGGGGGCAGAGATTCACCCCTCCACTTT.

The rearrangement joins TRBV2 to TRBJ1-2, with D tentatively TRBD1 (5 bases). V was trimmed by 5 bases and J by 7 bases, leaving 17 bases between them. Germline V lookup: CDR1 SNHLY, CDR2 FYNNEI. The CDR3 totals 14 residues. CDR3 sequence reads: CASSPNLEGFGYTF. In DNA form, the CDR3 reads TGTGCCAGCAGTCCGAACTTGGAGGGGTTTGGCTACACCTTC.

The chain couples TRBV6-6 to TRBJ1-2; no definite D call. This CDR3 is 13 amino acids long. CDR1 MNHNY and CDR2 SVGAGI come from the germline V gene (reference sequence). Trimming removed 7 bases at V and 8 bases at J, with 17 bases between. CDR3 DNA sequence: TGTGCCAGCACTATGGGAGGGATTTCCGGCTACACCTTC. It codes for CASTMGGISGYTF.

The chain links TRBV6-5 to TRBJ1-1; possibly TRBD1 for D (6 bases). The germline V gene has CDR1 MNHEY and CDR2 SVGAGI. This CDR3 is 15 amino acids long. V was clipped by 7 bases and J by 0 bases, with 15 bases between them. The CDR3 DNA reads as TGTGCCAGCATTATCTCGACAGGACTGAACACTGAAGCTTTCTTT. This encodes CASIISTGLNTEAFF.

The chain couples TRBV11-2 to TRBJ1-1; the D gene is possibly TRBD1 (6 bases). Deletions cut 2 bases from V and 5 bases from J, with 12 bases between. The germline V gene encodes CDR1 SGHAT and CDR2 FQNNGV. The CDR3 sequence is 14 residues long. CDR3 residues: CASSLRGGGTEAFF. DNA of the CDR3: TGTGCCAGCAGCTTACGGGGGGGCGGTACTGAAGCTTTCTTT.

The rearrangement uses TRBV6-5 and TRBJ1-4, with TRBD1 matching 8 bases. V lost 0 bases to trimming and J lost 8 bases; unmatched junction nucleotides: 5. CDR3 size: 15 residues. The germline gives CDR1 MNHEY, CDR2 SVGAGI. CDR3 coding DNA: TGTGCCAGCAGTTACTCGAGAGACAGGGGCGAAAAACTGTTTTTT. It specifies CASSYSRDRGEKLFF.

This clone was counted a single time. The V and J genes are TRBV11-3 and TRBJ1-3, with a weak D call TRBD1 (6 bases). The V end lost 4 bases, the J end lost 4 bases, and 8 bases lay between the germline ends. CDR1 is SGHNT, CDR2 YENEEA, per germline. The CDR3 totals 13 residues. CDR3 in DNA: TGTGCCAGCAGCTCAGGGGAAGGAAACACCATATATTTT. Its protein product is CASSSGEGNTIYF. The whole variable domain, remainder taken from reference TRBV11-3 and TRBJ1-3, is EAGVVQSPRYKIIEKKQPVAFWCNPISGHNTLYWYLQNLGQGPELLIRYENEEAVDDSQLPKDRFSAERLKGVDSTLKIQPAELGDSAVYLCASSSGEGNTIYFGEGSWLTVV.

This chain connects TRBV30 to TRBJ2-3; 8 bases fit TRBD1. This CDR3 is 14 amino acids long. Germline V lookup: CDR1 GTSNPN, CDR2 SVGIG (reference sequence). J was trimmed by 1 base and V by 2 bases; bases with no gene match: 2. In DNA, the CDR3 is TGTGCCTGGAGTCAGGGGGCTGGCACAGATACGCAGTATTTT. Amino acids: CAWSQGAGTDTQYF.

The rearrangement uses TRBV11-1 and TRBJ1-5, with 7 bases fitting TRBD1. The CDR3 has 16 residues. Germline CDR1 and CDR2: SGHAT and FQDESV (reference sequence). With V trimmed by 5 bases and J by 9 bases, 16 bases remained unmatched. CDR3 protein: CASSRRTEGAERPQHF. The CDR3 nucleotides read TGTGCCAGCAGCAGAAGGACAGAGGGGGCGGAACGGCCCCAGCATTTT.

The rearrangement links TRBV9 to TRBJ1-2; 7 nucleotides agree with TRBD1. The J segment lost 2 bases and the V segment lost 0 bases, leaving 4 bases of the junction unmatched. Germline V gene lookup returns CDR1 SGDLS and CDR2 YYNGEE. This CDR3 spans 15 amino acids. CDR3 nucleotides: TGTGCCAGCAGCGTAGTGGAGGGGGCGAACTATGGCTACACCTTC. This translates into CASSVVEGANYGYTF.

CDR3 DNA sequence: TGTGCCACCAGCAAAGATCGGGGGTTTAATGAAAAACTGTTTTTT. Its translation is CATSKDRGFNEKLFF. This rearrangement joins TRBV15 to TRBJ1-4; a weak D match, TRBD1 (5 bases). V was clipped by 4 bases and J by 4 bases, with 13 bases between them. CDR3 size: 15 residues. The germline CDR1 and CDR2 sequences are LNHNV and YYDKDF (reference sequence). Filled out from reference TRBV15 and TRBJ1-4, the complete variable domain reads DAMVIQNPRYQVTQFGKPVTLSCSQTLNHNVMYWYQQKSSQAPKLLFHYYDKDFNNEADTPDNFQSRRPNTSFCFLDIRSPGLGDTAMYLCATSKDRGFNEKLFFGSGTQLSVL.

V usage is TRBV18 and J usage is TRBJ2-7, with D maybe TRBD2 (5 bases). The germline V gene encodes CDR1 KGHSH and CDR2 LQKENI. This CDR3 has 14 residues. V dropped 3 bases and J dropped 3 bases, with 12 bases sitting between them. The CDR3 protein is CASSPLSGNYEQYF. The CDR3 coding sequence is TGTGCCAGCTCACCCTTATCGGGGAACTACGAGCAGTACTTC.

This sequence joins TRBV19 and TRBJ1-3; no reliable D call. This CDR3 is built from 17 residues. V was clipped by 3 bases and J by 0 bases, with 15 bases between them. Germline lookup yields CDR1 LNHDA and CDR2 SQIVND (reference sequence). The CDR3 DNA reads TGTGCCAGTAGTATTTATCAGGCCTATTTCTCTGGAAACACCATATATTTT. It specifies CASSIYQAYFSGNTIYF.

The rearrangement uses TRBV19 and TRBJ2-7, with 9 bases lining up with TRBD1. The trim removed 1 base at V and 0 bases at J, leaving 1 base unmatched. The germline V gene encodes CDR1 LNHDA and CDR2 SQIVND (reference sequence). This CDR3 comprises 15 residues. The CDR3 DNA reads TGTGCCAGTAGTATAGGGGACAGGGTCTCCTACGAGCAGTACTTC. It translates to CASSIGDRVSYEQYF. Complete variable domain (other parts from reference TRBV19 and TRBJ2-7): DGGITQSPKYLFRKEGQNVTLSCEQNLNHDAMYWYRQDPGQGLRLIYYSQIVNDFQKGDIAEGYSVSREKKESFPLTVTSAQKNPTAFYLCASSIGDRVSYEQYFGPGTRLTVT.

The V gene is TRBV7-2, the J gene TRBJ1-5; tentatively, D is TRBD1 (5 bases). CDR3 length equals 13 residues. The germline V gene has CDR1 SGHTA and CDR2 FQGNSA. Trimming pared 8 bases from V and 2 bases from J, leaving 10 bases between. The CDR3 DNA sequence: TGTGCCAGCGAATGGGGGGGCAATCAGCCCCAGCATTTT. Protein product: CASEWGGNQPQHF.

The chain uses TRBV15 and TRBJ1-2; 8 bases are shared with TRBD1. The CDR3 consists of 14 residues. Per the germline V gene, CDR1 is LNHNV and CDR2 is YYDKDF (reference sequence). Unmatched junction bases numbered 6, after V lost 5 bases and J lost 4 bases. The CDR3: CATSERTGTYGYTF. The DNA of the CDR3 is TGTGCCACCAGCGAAAGGACAGGGACCTATGGCTACACCTTC.

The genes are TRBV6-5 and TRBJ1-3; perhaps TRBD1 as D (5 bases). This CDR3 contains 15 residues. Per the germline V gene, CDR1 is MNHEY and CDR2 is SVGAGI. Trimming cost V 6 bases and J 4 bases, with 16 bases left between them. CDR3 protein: CASSFGTHRGNTIYF. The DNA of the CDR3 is TGTGCCAGCAGCTTCGGGACTCACAGGGGAAACACCATATATTTT.

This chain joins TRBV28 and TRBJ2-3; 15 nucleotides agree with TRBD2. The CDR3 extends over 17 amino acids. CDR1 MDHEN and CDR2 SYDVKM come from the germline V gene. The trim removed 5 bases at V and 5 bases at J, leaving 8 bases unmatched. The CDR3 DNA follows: TGTGCCAGCAGTCCGCCCGGGACTAGCGGGGGGAAAGATACGCAGTATTTT. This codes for CASSPPGTSGGKDTQYF.